This T cell receptor beta chain was observed in a study of blood T cells in healthy people across ages. Broader study findings: The diversity estimates, figures obtained from one million T cells, were considered underestimates. Measured against age, TCR beta diversity per million T cells decreased in a roughly linear manner.

Details on this clonotype: As yet, its antigen is unknown.

Next came a second PCR, run for about 6 to 11 cycles, which used a sample-barcoded 5' primer along with a J-beta primer mix. Each of the cDNA molecules was tagged by a template-switch adaptor with 12 random nucleotides. TCRdb reanalysed the 5' RACE reads using MiXCR and keeps one entry per CDR3 protein. The sample yields approximately 780,000 distinct CDR3 sequences, roughly 26% seen once. The CDR3 loop spans 16 amino acids. Germline lookup yields CDR1 SGHRS and CDR2 YFSETQ. This sample was shared with a second study, whose subject was T cells of mothers and their children.

The chain has TRBV5-1 and TRBJ2-5; the match to TRBD2 covers 13 bases. Near its end, the DNA agrees better with TRBJ2-1, so the J call may be wrong. The sequence came from a boy between 10 and 17 years old in good health. Source material: blood. CDR3 region: CASSNLLAGGPGEQFF. The CDR3 nucleotides are TGCGCCAGCAGCAATCTACTAGCGGGGGGGCCTGGGGAGCAGTTCTTC.